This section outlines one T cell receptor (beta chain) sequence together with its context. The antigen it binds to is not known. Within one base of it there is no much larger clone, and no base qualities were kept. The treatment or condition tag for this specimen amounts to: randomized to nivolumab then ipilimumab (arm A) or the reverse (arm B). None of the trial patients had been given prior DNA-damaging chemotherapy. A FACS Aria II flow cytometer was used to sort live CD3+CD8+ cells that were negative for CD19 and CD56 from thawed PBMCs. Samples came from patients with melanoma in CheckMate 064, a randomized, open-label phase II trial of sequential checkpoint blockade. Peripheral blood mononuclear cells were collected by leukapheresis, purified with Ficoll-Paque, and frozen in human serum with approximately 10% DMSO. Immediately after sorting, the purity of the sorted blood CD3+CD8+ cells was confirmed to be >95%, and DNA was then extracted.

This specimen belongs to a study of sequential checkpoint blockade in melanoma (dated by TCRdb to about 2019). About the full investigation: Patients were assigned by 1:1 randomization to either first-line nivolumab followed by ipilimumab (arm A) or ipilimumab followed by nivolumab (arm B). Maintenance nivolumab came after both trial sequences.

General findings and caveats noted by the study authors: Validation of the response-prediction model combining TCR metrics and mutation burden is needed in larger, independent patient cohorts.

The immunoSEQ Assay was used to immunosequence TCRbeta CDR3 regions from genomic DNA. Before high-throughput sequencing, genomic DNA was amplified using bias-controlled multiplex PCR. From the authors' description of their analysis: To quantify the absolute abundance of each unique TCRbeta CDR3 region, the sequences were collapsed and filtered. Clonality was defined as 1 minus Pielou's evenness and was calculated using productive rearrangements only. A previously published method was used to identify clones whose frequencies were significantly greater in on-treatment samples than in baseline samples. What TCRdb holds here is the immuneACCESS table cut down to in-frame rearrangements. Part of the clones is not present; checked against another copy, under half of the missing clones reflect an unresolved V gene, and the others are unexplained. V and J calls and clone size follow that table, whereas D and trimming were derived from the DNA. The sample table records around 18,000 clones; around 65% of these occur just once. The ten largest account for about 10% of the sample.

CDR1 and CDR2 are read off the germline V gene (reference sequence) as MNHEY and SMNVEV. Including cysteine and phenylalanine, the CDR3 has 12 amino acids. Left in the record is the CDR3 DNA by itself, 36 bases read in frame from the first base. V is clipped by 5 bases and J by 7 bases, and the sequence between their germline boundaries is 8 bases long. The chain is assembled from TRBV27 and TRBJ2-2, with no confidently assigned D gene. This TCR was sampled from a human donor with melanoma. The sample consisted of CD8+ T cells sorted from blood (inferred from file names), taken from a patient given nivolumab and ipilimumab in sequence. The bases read TGTGCCAGCAGTATTCCAGGCGGGGAGCTGTTTTTT. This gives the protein CASSIPGGELFF.